The clone carrying this T cell receptor beta chain was seen a handful of times. What it binds is unknown. Trimming removed 7 bases at V and 0 bases at J, with 13 bases between. Germline V gives CDR1 MNHNY, CDR2 SVGAGI (reference sequence). The CDR3 is made up of 14 amino acids. The data were obtained in a study of early T cells in non-severe SARS-CoV-2 infection. Whole-study context: It was bulk RNA from unsorted whole blood that was sequenced, and the chains were unpaired.

General observations from the study: Using VDJdb, the matching emphasized anti-spike CD8 responses while missing private and CD4 specificities.

Each single cDNA molecule received a unique molecular identifier. TCRdb re-analysed the 5' RACE reads in MiXCR, keeping a single row per CDR3 protein. The profile covers approximately 38,000 distinct CDR3 sequences, with 4.7% appearing a single time and less than 6% taken by the ten largest. This sequence originates from an adult who was a healthcare worker with PCR-confirmed SARS-CoV-2 infection or an uninfected control (not recorded which). The V gene is TRBV6-6, the J gene TRBJ2-7; possibly TRBD1 for D (6 bases). Sequencing was performed on whole blood. The CDR3 spells CASINGGSSYEQYF. The CDR3 DNA reads as TGTGCCAGCATCAATGGGGGCAGCTCCTACGAGCAGTACTTC.